This record covers a single T cell receptor (beta chain). Only in-frame clones appear in the TCRdb table, and some are missing; sequencing was by immunoSEQ multiplex PCR. The data hold about 22,000 clones, with around 97% observed a single time. The source of the sample is a study of T cells after posttransplantation cyclophosphamide. Cells defined as naive were viable CD3+CD4+ or CD3+CD8+ and CCR7+CD45RA+CD45RO-CD95-CD27+CD28+. The CDR3 spans 17 residues. Germline CDR1 reads SGHTS; CDR2 reads YDEGEE. J lost 4 bases, V lost 0 bases, and 9 bases had no gene match. The chain carries TRBV5-8 and TRBJ2-3; 9 bases agree with TRBD2. Sequenced: naive CD4+ T cells sorted from PBMCs. The clonotype was recovered from a man in his fifties in good health, CMV-negative, and a related stem cell transplant donor. The CDR3 here is CASSLGLAGGVADTQYF. The CDR3 nucleotides read TGTGCCAGCAGCTTGGGCCTGGCGGGGGGGGTCGCAGATACGCAGTATTTT. The full variable domain, completed using reference TRBV5-8 and TRBJ2-3, is EAGVTQSPTHLIKTRGQQATLRCSPISGHTSVYWYQQALGLGLQFLLWYDEGEERNRGNFPPRFSGRQFPNYSSELNVNALELEDSALYLCASSLGLAGGVADTQYFGPGTRLTVL.